This T cell receptor beta chain originates from a study of neoadjuvant anti-PD-1 for oral cavity cancer. At the level of the study: Non-progressing patients received a fourth nivolumab dose near day 43, then surgery on days 50-56.

In its sample, this clone was seen once. With 2 bases removed from V and 0 bases from J, the gap between germline ends came to 6 bases. CDR1 and CDR2 (germline): SGDLS, YYNGEE. The CDR3 is made up of 14 amino acids. Clones were sequenced by immunoSEQ multiplex PCR, and TCRdb holds only the in-frame ones, with some missing. The sample holds approximately 21,000 clones, roughly 45% seen once. The time point was: after neoadjuvant nivolumab, at surgical resection. The genes are TRBV9 and TRBJ1-5, with D uncertain. The material sequenced was tumor tissue, taken after nivolumab (anti-PD-1) treatment. The TCR was taken from a person aged 35-80 years with oral cavity squamous cell carcinoma. CDR3 in amino acids: CASSVTDSNQPQHF. CDR3 in DNA: TGTGCCAGCAGCGTGACCGATAGCAATCAGCCCCAGCATTTT.